The rows below give T cell receptor beta chains drawn from one sample of a study of T cells in Graves' hyperthyroidism and ophthalmopathy. MiXCR, run by TCRdb on the multiplex PCR reads, gives a single entry per CDR3 protein. The repertoire holds about 480,000 distinct CDR3 sequences, with roughly a quarter as singletons. Sequencing was performed on blood. The receptors here all came from a woman aged 25 to 45 with Graves' ophthalmopathy. The CDR3 runs from the conserved cysteine through the conserved F or W. The order of the fields is D gene, V gene, J gene, clone size, CDR3 DNA, CDR3 protein. A D gene is named only where the DNA matches it firmly. For some rows the clone size is stated as once, few or many, or as a class when expanded; others skip it.

D: .; V: TRBV10-3; J: TRBJ2-7; size: many; DNA: TGTGCCTTGGGACCGCCCTACGAGCAGTACTTC; CDR3: CALGPPYEQYF
D: TRBD2; V: TRBV13; J: TRBJ2-5; size: few; DNA: TGTGCTAGCAGCCGATTAGCGGGAGACCCCGAGACCCAGTACTTC; CDR3: CASSRLAGDPETQYF
D: .; V: TRBV11-1; J: TRBJ2-7; size: .; DNA: TGTGCCAGCAGCTCCCCGGACAGTCCGTCCTCCTACGAGCAGTACTTC; CDR3: CASSSPDSPSSYEQYF
D: .; V: TRBV20-1; J: TRBJ1-1; size: .; DNA: TGCAGTGACGGGAACACTGAAGCTTTCTTT; CDR3: CSDGNTEAFF
D: .; V: TRBV6-5; J: TRBJ1-5; size: many; DNA: TGTGCCAGCCGGTGGGGCGTTGGTCAGCCCCAGCATTTT; CDR3: CASRWGVGQPQHF
D: .; V: TRBV28; J: TRBJ1-1; size: many; DNA: TGTGCCAGCAGTCCCACGACATCAGGGAACACTGAAGCTTTCTTT; CDR3: CASSPTTSGNTEAFF
D: TRBD2; V: TRBV28; J: TRBJ2-7; size: few; DNA: TGTGCCAGCAGTGAGGGGACTAGCCCCATAATGTCCGAGCAGTACTTC; CDR3: CASSEGTSPIMSEQYF
D: .; V: TRBV12-5; J: TRBJ1-5; size: .; DNA: TGTGCTAGTGGTTTGGACATTAATCAGCCCCAGCATTTT; CDR3: CASGLDINQPQHF
D: .; V: TRBV28; J: TRBJ1-5; size: many; DNA: TGTGCCAGCAGTTCCATGAGGACCGATAAGAAGCCCCAGCATTTT; CDR3: CASSSMRTDKKPQHF
D: TRBD2; V: TRBV6-5; J: TRBJ2-7; size: .; DNA: TGTGCCAGCACTGTACTAGCGGGGCCTGAAGAGCAGTACTTC; CDR3: CASTVLAGPEEQYF
D: TRBD1; V: TRBV6-2/TRBV6-3; J: TRBJ1-5; size: many; DNA: TGTGCCAGCAGTTACCGTACCGGGACAGGGGACGAGATCCAGCATTTT; CDR3: CASSYRTGTGDEIQHF
D: .; V: TRBV5-1; J: TRBJ1-1; size: .; DNA: TGCGCCAGCAGCCGCGTTCCAGGGAAGAACACTGAAGCTTTCTTT; CDR3: CASSRVPGKNTEAFF
D: TRBD1; V: TRBV6-1; J: TRBJ2-7; size: many; DNA: TGTGCCAGCAGTGGAGGTGACAGGGACCATTTGGGGGAGCAGTACTTC; CDR3: CASSGGDRDHLGEQYF
D: TRBD2; V: TRBV12-3/TRBV12-4; J: TRBJ2-5; size: .; DNA: TGTGCCAGCACCTCCCATAGCGGGGGAGAGACCCAGTACTTC; CDR3: CASTSHSGGETQYF
D: TRBD2; V: TRBV28; J: TRBJ2-7; size: .; DNA: TGTGCCAGCAGCCGGGCGGGCGGGGGCTCCTACGAGCAGTACTTC; CDR3: CASSRAGGGSYEQYF
D: TRBD1; V: TRBV20-1; J: TRBJ2-7; size: few; DNA: TGCAGTGCTAGCCCGGGACAGGGGGCCCACGAGCAGTACTTC; CDR3: CSASPGQGAHEQYF
D: .; V: TRBV12-5; J: TRBJ1-5; size: .; DNA: TGTGTCAGTAGCTTAGGGACACCTAATCAGCCCCAGCATTTT; CDR3: CVSSLGTPNQPQHF
D: TRBD2; V: TRBV6-1; J: TRBJ2-5; size: .; DNA: TGTGCCAGCAGACCGCGGGGGGGCCAAGAGACCCAGTACTTC; CDR3: CASRPRGGQETQYF
D: .; V: TRBV27; J: TRBJ1-2; size: many; DNA: TGTGCCAGCAGTTTAGGCGGCCTCTATGGCTACACCTTC; CDR3: CASSLGGLYGYTF
D: .; V: TRBV10-3; J: TRBJ2-6; size: many; DNA: TGTGCCAGCAGCGAGTCTTCAGGGTCTGGGGCCAACGTCCTGACTTTC; CDR3: CASSESSGSGANVLTF
D: .; V: TRBV19; J: TRBJ1-1; size: .; DNA: TGTGCCAGTAGTATCCAGGGACCCAACACTGAAACTTTCTTT; CDR3: CASSIQGPNTETFF
D: .; V: TRBV6-1; J: TRBJ2-2; size: many; DNA: TGTGCCAGCAGTGAAGGCACCGGGGAGCTGTTTTTT; CDR3: CASSEGTGELFF
D: TRBD2; V: TRBV7-3; J: TRBJ2-7; size: many; DNA: TGTGCCAGCTCTCTCCCCGGGGGGCTAGCGGGGGGCCCATCTTCGTACGAGCAGTACTTC; CDR3: CASSLPGGLAGGPSSYEQYF
D: TRBD2; V: TRBV4-2; J: TRBJ2-7; size: few; DNA: TGTGCCAGCAGCCAAGATCTAAGCGGGGGGGGATACGAGCAGTACTTC; CDR3: CASSQDLSGGGYEQYF
D: .; V: TRBV27; J: TRBJ2-5; size: .; DNA: TGTGCCAGCAGTTTAGGGGGGGGGCTAGCGGAAGAGACCCAGTACTTC; CDR3: CASSLGGGLAEETQYF
D: .; V: TRBV2; J: TRBJ2-5; size: .; DNA: TGTGCCAGCAAGGGGACGGTAGAGACCCAGTACTTC; CDR3: CASKGTVETQYF
D: TRBD1; V: TRBV6-2/TRBV6-3; J: TRBJ1-5; size: few; DNA: TGTGCCAGCAGAGACGGGACAGTCAATCGGCCCCAGCATTTT; CDR3: CASRDGTVNRPQHF
D: .; V: TRBV28; J: TRBJ1-1; size: .; DNA: TGTGCCAGCAGTTTCTGGGGGCGGAGCACTGAAGCTTTCTTT; CDR3: CASSFWGRSTEAFF
D: .; V: TRBV20-1; J: TRBJ2-5; size: few; DNA: TGCAGTTTCTCGGAGCGAGAGACCCAGTACTTC; CDR3: CSFSERETQYF